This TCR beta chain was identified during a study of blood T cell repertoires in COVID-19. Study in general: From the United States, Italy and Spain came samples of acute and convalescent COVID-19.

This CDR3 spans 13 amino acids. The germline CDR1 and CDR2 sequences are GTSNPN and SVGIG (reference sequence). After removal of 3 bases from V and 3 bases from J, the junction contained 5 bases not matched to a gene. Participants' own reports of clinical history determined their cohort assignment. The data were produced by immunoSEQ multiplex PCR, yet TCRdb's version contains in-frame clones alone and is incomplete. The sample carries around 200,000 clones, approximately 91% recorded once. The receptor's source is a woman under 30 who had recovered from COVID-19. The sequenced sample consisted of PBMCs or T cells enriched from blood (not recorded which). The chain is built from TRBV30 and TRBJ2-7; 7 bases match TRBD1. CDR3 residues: CAWRTGKSYEQYF. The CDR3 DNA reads TGTGCCTGGAGGACAGGGAAAAGCTACGAGCAGTACTTC.